The 9 T cell receptor beta chains listed next were all sequenced from one sample in a study of T-cell memory formation after mild COVID-19. TCRdb fed the 5' RACE reads into MiXCR, producing one record per CDR3 protein. The sample yields some 320,000 distinct CDR3 sequences, about 15% seen once. The sequencing sample was made of PBMCs or a T cell subset sorted from them (not recorded which). These receptors all stem from a man between 18 and 29 years old who had mild COVID-19 (a few samples of this study predate the infection). Cell type and time point are not known.

This clonotype appeared a few times. J is TRBJ2-7 and V is TRBV10-3; perhaps TRBD1 as D (5 bases). The germline V gene has CDR1 ENHRY and CDR2 SYGVKD. This CDR3 spans 15 amino acids. V gave up 0 bases and J gave up 3 bases, with 12 bases separating them. The CDR3 DNA is TGTGCCATCAGTGAGTCAGCAGGGTGGAGCTACGAGCAGTACTTC. Protein product: CAISESAGWSYEQYF.

This clonotype was seen more than once but under ten times. The chain links TRBV11-2 to TRBJ1-6; perhaps TRBD1 as D (6 bases). Germline V gives CDR1 SGHAT, CDR2 FQNNGV. The CDR3 loop spans 16 amino acids. The ends were cut back, 1 base at V and 5 bases at J, with 12 bases in the middle. The CDR3 loop is CASSLVWGLHNSPLHF. The CDR3 DNA reads TGTGCCAGCAGCTTAGTCTGGGGGCTTCATAATTCACCCCTCCACTTT. Filled out from reference TRBV11-2 and TRBJ1-6, the complete variable domain reads EAGVAQSPRYKIIEKRQSVAFWCNPISGHATLYWYQQILGQGPKLLIQFQNNGVVDDSQLPKDRFSAERLKGVDSTLKIQPAKLEDSAVYLCASSLVWGLHNSPLHFGNGTRLTVT.

This rearrangement joins TRBV18 to TRBJ2-7, with D hard to call. Germline values: CDR1 KGHSH, CDR2 LQKENI. The V and J ends lost 3 bases and 1 base respectively, with 16 bases between them. The CDR3 has 16 residues. CDR3 nucleotide sequence: TGTGCCAGCTCACCCAATCCCGGCAGTCCGTCCTACGAGCAGTACGTC. As protein: CASSPNPGSPSYEQYV.

This clonotype was counted between two and nine times. The chain is built from TRBV2 and TRBJ2-4; a weak D match, TRBD1 (6 bases). Germline V gives CDR1 SNHLY, CDR2 FYNNEI. Trimming removed 6 bases at V and 4 bases at J, with 7 bases between. CDR3 length: 12 residues. The CDR3 DNA sequence: TGTGCCAGCAGGGACAGAAAAAACATTCAGTACTTC. Amino acids: CASRDRKNIQYF.

DNA of the CDR3: TGCGCCAGCAGCTTCGGCGGGGGGACGATGAACACTGAAGCTTTCTTT. Its protein product is CASSFGGGTMNTEAFF. The genes are TRBV5-1 and TRBJ1-1, with D perhaps matching TRBD1 (5 bases). This CDR3 has 16 residues. V was trimmed by 2 bases and J by 0 bases, leaving 14 bases between them. Germline CDR1 SGHRS, CDR2 YFSETQ.

This clonotype turned up a few times. This rearrangement joins TRBV6-1 to TRBJ2-3; no reliable D call. The CDR3 totals 12 residues. With 8 bases removed from V and 3 bases from J, the gap between germline ends came to 9 bases. Germline V gives CDR1 MNHNS, CDR2 SASEGT. CDR3 in DNA: TGTGCCAGCGGGGATATAACAGATACGCAGTATTTT. Translating gives CASGDITDTQYF.

The chain couples TRBV19 to TRBJ2-5; TRBD2 aligns across 9 bases. V was clipped by 1 base and J by 3 bases; unmatched bases: 3. In germline, CDR1 is LNHDA, CDR2 SQIVND (reference sequence). This CDR3 has 15 residues. The chain's CDR3 is CASSIAGTSKETQYF. The CDR3 nucleotides read TGTGCCAGTAGTATAGCCGGGACTAGCAAAGAGACCCAGTACTTC.

This clonotype was counted a few times. J is TRBJ2-5 and V is TRBV12-3 or TRBV12-4; either TRBD1 or TRBD2 may supply D (5 bases each). Between the trimmed V and J ends, which lost 8 bases and 5 bases, there was a span of 12 bases. This CDR3 is built from 12 residues. The CDR3 region is CASGPEGETQYF. In nucleotides, the CDR3 is TGTGCCAGCGGCCCCGAGGGGGAGACCCAGTACTTC.

This chain joins TRBV5-1 and TRBJ1-5; D is uncertain. The CDR3 sequence is 15 residues long. Trimming cost V 0 bases and J 5 bases, with 12 bases left between them. Germline CDR1 reads SGHRS; CDR2 reads YFSETQ. The CDR3 reads CASSLAPTEDQPQHF. CDR3 bases: TGCGCCAGCAGCTTGGCCCCCACAGAGGATCAGCCCCAGCATTTT.